This T cell receptor (beta chain) was profiled in a study of T cell responses to AZD1222 COVID-19 vaccine. Trimming removed 7 bases from V and 8 bases from J, with 27 bases in between. This CDR3 has 17 residues. Germline V gene sequence: CDR1 MRHNA, CDR2 SNTAGT. Study results and caveats: Regions 160-218 and 743-854 held dominance among vaccine-associated CD4 TCRs, which spanned spike. Compared with day 0, the breadth and depth of the Spike-specific TCR repertoire rose significantly after two doses of AZD1222.

A remark on this clone: What it binds is not known.

The repertoire was sequenced with immunoSEQ multiplex PCR; TCRdb's copy has only in-frame clones and lacks some. The table lists tens of thousands of clones, 65% to 90% of them singletons. The rearrangement uses TRBV6-4 and TRBJ2-1; D is undetermined. The receptor comes from an adult who received the AZD1222 COVID-19 vaccine. The material sequenced was peripheral blood, taken 28 days after the second AZD1222 dose. CDR3 sequence reads: CASNIGPCTSPSDEQFF. In DNA form, the CDR3 reads TGTGCCAGCAACATTGGCCCATGTACGTCCCCTTCGGATGAGCAGTTCTTC.